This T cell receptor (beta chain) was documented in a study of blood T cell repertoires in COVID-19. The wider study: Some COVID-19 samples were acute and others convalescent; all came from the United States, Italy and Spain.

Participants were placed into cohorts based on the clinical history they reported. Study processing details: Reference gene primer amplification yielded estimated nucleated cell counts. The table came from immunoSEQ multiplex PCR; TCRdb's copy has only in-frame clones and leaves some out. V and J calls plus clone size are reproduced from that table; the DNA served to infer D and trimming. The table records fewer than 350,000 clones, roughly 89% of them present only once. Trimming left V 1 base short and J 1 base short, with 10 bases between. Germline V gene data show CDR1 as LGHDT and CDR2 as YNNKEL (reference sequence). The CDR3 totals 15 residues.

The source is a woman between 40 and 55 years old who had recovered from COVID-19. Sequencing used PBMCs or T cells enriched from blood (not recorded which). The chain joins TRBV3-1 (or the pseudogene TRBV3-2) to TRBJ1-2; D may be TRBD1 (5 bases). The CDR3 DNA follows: TGTGCCAGCAGCCAAGGCCGGGGGGTTAACTATGGCTACACCTTC. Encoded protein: CASSQGRGVNYGYTF.